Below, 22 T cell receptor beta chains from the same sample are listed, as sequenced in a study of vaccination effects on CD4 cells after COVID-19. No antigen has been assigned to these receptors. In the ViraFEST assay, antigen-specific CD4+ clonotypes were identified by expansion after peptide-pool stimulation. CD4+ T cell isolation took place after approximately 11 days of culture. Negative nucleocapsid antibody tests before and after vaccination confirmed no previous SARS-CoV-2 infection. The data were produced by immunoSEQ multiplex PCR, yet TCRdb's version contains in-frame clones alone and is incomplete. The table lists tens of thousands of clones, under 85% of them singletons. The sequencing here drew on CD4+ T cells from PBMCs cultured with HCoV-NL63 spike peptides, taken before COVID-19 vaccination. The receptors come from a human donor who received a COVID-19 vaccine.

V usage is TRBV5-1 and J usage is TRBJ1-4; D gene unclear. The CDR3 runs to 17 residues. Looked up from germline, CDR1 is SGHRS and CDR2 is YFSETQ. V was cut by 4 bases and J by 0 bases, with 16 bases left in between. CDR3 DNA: TGCGCCAGCAGCCTGAGGAGCCGGGATACAACTAATGAAAAACTGTTTTTT. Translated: CASSLRSRDTTNEKLFF.

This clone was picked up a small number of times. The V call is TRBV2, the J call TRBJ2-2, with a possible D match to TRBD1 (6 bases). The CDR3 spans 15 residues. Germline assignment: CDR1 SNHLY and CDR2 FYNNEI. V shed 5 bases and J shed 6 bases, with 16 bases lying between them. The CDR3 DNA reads TGTGCCAGCAGTTCCAACAGGGAAGGTTCCGGGGAGCTGTTTTTT. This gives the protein CASSSNREGSGELFF.

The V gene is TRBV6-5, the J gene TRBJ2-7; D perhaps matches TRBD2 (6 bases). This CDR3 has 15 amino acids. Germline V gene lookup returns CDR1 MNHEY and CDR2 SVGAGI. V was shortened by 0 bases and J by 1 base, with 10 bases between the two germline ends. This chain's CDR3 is CASSYSRGASYEQYV. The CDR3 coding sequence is TGTGCCAGCAGTTACTCGCGGGGAGCTTCCTACGAGCAGTACGTC.

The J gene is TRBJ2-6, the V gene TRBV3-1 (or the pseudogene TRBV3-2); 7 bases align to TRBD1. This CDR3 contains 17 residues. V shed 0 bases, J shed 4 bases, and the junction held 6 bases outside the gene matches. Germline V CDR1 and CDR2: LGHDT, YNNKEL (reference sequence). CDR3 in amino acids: CASSQDSSGGGANVLTF. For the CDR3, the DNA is TGTGCCAGCAGCCAAGATAGTTCAGGGGGAGGGGCCAACGTCCTGACTTTC.

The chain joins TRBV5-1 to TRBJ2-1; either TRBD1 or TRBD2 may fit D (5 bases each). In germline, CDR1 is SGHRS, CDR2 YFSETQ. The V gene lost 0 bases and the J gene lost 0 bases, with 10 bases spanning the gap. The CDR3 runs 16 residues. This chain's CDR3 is CASSLGDVSSYNEQFF. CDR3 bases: TGCGCCAGCAGCTTGGGGGACGTGAGCTCCTACAATGAGCAGTTCTTC.

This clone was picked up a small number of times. CDR3 protein: CASSQGSRDRVSFF. In DNA form, the CDR3 reads TGCGCCAGCAGCCAAGGCTCCCGGGACAGGGTGTCTTTCTTT. V and J are TRBV4-1 and TRBJ1-1, with 9 bases fitting TRBD1. V lost 1 base, J lost 12 bases, and 9 bases stayed unmatched. Germline V gene data show CDR1 as MGHRA and CDR2 as YSYEKL. This CDR3 has 14 amino acids.

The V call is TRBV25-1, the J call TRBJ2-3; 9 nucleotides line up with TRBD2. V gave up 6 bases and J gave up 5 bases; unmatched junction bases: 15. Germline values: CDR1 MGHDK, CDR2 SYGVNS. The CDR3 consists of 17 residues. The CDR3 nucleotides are TGTGCCAGCAGCCAAACAGGGCTAGCGGGGTTAGGAGATACGCAGTATTTT. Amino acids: CASSQTGLAGLGDTQYF.

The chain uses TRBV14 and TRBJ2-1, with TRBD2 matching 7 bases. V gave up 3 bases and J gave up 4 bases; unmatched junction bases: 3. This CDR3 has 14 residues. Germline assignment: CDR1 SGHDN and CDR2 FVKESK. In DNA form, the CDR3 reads TGTGCCAGCAGCCACCGGCGGGGGTACAATGAGCAGTTCTTC. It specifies CASSHRRGYNEQFF.

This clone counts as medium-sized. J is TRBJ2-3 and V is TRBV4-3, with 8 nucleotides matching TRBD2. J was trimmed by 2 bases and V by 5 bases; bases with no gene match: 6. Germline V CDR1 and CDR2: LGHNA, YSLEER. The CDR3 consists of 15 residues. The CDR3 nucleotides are TGCGCCAGCAGCTACGGGGGGGGTAACACAGATACGCAGTATTTT. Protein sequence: CASSYGGGNTDTQYF.

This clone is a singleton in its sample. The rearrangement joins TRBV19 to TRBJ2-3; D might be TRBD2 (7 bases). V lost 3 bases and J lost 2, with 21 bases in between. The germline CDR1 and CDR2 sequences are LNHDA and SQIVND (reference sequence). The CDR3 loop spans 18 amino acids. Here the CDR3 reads CASSIQGSGAKATDTQYF. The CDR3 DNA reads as TGTGCCAGTAGTATTCAGGGGAGCGGGGCCAAAGCCACAGATACGCAGTATTTT.

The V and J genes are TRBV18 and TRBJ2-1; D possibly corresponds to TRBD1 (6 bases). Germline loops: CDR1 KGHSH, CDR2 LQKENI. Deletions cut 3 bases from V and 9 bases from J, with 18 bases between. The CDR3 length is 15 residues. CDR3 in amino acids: CASSPDRSPPGEQFF. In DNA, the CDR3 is TGTGCCAGCTCACCCGACAGGAGCCCCCCCGGTGAGCAGTTCTTC.

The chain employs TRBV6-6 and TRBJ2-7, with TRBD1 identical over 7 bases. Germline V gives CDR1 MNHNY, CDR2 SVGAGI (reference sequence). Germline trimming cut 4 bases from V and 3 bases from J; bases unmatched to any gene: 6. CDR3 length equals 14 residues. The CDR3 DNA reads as TGTGCCAGCAGTTCCTCGGGACAGAGCTACGAGCAGTACGTC. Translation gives CASSSSGQSYEQYV.

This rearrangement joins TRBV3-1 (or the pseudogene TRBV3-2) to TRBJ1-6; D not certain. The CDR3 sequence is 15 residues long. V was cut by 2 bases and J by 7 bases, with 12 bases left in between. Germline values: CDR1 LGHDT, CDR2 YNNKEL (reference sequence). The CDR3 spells CASSQPLGQNSPLHF. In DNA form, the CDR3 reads TGTGCCAGCAGCCAACCCCTCGGGCAGAATTCACCCCTCCACTTT.

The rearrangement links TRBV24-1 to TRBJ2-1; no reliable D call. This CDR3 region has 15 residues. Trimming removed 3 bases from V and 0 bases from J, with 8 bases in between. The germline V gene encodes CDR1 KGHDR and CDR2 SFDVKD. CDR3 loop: CATSDSQNSYNEQFF. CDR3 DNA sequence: TGTGCCACCAGTGATAGCCAAAACTCCTACAATGAGCAGTTCTTC.

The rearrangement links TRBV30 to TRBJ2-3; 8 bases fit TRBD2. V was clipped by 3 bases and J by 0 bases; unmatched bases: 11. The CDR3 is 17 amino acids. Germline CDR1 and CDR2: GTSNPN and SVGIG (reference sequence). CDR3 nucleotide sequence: TGTGCCTGGAGCATGGCGGGGGGCCCCTCTAGCACAGATACGCAGTATTTT. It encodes CAWSMAGGPSSTDTQYF. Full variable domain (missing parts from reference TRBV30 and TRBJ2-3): SQTIHQWPATLVQPVGSPLSLECTVEGTSNPNLYWYRQAAGRGLQLLFYSVGIGQISSEVPQNLSASRPQDRQFILSSKKLLLSDSGFYLCAWSMAGGPSSTDTQYFGPGTRLTVL.

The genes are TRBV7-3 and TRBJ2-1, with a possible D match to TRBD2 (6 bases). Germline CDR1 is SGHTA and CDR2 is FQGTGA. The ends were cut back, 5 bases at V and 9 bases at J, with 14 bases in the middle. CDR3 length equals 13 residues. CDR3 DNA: TGTGCCAGCAGCCTCACATCCGGGGGTGAGCAGTTCTTC. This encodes CASSLTSGGEQFF.

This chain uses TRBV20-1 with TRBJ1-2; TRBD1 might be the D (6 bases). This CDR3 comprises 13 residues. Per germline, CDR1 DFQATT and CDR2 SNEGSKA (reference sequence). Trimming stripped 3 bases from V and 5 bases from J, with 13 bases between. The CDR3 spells CSASYREGYGYTF. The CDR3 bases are TGCAGTGCTAGTTACAGGGAAGGGTATGGCTACACCTTC.

CDR3 bases: TGTGCCAGCAGAGGGGCAACTAATGAAAAACTGTTTTTT. It is translated as CASRGATNEKLFF. J is TRBJ1-4 and V is TRBV6-5, with a possible D match to TRBD1 (5 bases). Germline assignment: CDR1 MNHEY and CDR2 SVGAGI. The CDR3 is 13 amino acids. V was shortened by 6 bases and J by 0 bases, with 5 bases between the two germline ends.

The CDR3 region has the DNA TGTGCCAGCAGCGTACTCGTAGACACCGGGGAGCTGTTTTTT. Translated, it gives CASSVLVDTGELFF. This chain joins TRBV9 and TRBJ2-2, with D uncertain. The CDR3 is made up of 14 amino acids. V dropped 1 base and J dropped 3 bases, with 7 bases sitting between them. Germline V gene lookup returns CDR1 SGDLS and CDR2 YYNGEE.

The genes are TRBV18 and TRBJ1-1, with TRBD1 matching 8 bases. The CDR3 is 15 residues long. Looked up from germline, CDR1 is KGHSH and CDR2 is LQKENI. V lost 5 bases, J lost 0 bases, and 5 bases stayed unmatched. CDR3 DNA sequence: TGTGCCAGCTCATCGGGACAGGCCATGAACACTGAAGCTTTCTTT. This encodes CASSSGQAMNTEAFF.

The chain's CDR3 is CASSLGRYEQYV. As DNA, the CDR3 is TGTGCCAGCAGCTTGGGAAGGTACGAGCAGTACGTC. This rearrangement joins TRBV5-8 to TRBJ2-7; D gene unclear. Per germline, CDR1 SGHTS and CDR2 YDEGEE. Trimming took 0 bases from V and 4 from J, leaving 5 bases between them. The CDR3 is made up of 12 amino acids.

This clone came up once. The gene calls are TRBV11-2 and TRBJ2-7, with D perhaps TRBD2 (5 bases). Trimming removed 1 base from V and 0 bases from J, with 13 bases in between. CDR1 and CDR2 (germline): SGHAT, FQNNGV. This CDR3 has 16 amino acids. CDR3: CASSLAPLAFSYEQYV. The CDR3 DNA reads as TGTGCCAGCAGCTTAGCCCCCCTAGCTTTCTCCTACGAGCAGTACGTC.